Ten or more counts support the clone carrying this T cell receptor (beta chain). The data stem from a study of blood T cells in healthy people across ages. A second PCR of about 6 to 12 cycles used a sample-barcoded 5' primer and a J-beta primer mix. From the 5' RACE reads, TCRdb called clonotypes with MiXCR, one entry per CDR3 protein. The table lists around 900,000 distinct CDR3 sequences, around 28% of them singletons. V was clipped by 2 bases and J by 3 bases, with 8 bases between them. The CDR3 is 14 amino acids. The germline V gene has CDR1 SGHTA and CDR2 FQGNSA. The chain combines TRBV7-2 with TRBJ1-5, with D uncertain. This sequence was found in a woman older than 75 in good health. Sequenced material: blood. The CDR3 reads CASSLSPNNQPQHF. Written as DNA, the CDR3 is TGTGCCAGCAGCTTAAGTCCGAACAATCAGCCCCAGCATTTT.